This T cell receptor (beta chain) was documented in a study of blood T cell repertoires in COVID-19. Study-wide background: COVID-19 samples from acute and convalescent phases originated in the United States, Italy and Spain. The cDNA or gDNA used as material had been derived from T cells, B-cell-depleted T cells, or PBMCs.

J gave up 0 bases and V 5 bases, and 7 bases lay outside the gene matches. The CDR3 is made up of 16 amino acids. Germline V lookup: CDR1 SGHTA, CDR2 FQGTGA. The data were produced by immunoSEQ multiplex PCR, yet TCRdb's version contains in-frame clones alone and is incomplete. The repertoire holds roughly 230,000 clones, with 80% to 85% as singletons. Participants were placed into cohorts based on the clinical history they reported. The chain carries TRBV7-3 and TRBJ2-1; 7 bases are a match to TRBD2. This clonotype was obtained from a man aged 50-60 years who had recovered from COVID-19. Sample: PBMCs or T cells enriched from blood (not recorded which). CDR3 sequence (DNA): TGTGCCAGCAGCCTCACTAGCGCCAGCTCCTACAATGAGCAGTTCTTC. The encoded protein is CASSLTSASSYNEQFF. Full variable domain (rest looked up from reference TRBV7-3 and TRBJ2-1): GAGVSQTPSNKVTEKGKYVELRCDPISGHTALYWYRQSLGQGPEFLIYFQGTGAADDSGLPNDRFFAVRPEGSVSTLKIQRTERGDSAVYLCASSLTSASSYNEQFFGPGTRLTVL.